This T cell receptor beta chain is from a study of cytomegalovirus exposure and HLA in healthy donors. Concerning this clone itself: What it recognizes is unknown.

The V gene's germline CDR1 is MGHRA and CDR2 YSYEKL. This CDR3 comprises 19 residues. Trimming cost V 3 bases and J 5 bases, with 25 bases left between them. Study results and limitations: Follow-up analysis seemed to connect common viral pathogens with several of the most significant clusters identified. Of the V segments, some could not be distinguished, including TRBV6-2 and TRBV6-3, and were excluded. In a later analysis, TCR association rates varied by HLA locus: DRB1 most, HLA-C fewest.

Vbeta (60) and Jbeta (13) primers were used in the PCR. Authors' processing steps: As a later analysis found, there were approximately 80 million unique TCR beta chains, of which approximately 10 million were shared. This table comes from immunoSEQ multiplex PCR, and its TCRdb copy is limited to in-frame clones, with some not included. Clone size and V and J calls were adopted from that table, with D and trimming inferred from the DNA. The sample lists 150,000 or so clones, roughly 79% occurring once. The receptor comes from a woman between 18 and 29 years old in good health and CMV-seropositive. The chain couples TRBV4-1 to TRBJ1-4; a weak D match, TRBD1 (5 bases). Sequencing used PBMCs. Here the CDR3 DNA reads TGCGCCAGCAGCCACCGAAAATCAAAACCGGGACTGATAAATGAAAAACTGTTTTTT. The encoded protein is CASSHRKSKPGLINEKLFF.